This is a list of T cell receptor beta chains from one sample in a study of coeliac disease. Using immunoSEQ multiplex PCR, the repertoire was profiled, and TCRdb retains in-frame clones only, with some absent. The table has around 2,700 clones, approximately 51% seen once. Sequences were obtained from intraepithelial lymphocytes from the gut. The receptors were gathered from a man aged 60 to 69 with celiac disease on a gluten-free diet. Both conserved end residues are part of each CDR3. The order of the fields is V gene, J gene, D gene, CDR3 protein. D genes are given only for firm matches.

v_gene: TRBV19; j_gene: TRBJ2-7; d_gene: TRBD1; CDR3aa: CASSKGAPSYEQYF
v_gene: TRBV5-1; j_gene: TRBJ2-7; d_gene: NA; CDR3aa: CASSLVSANEQYF
v_gene: TRBV19; j_gene: TRBJ2-2; d_gene: TRBD1; CDR3aa: CASRTDRDTGELFF
v_gene: TRBV18; j_gene: TRBJ1-1; d_gene: NA; CDR3aa: CANTRAGEGGTEAFF
v_gene: TRBV7-2; j_gene: TRBJ1-5; d_gene: NA; CDR3aa: CASSLSGGSNQPQHF
v_gene: TRBV6-5; j_gene: TRBJ2-1; d_gene: NA; CDR3aa: CASAHGNEQFF
v_gene: TRBV9; j_gene: TRBJ2-3; d_gene: TRBD2; CDR3aa: CASSEAGGQDTQYF
v_gene: TRBV7-3; j_gene: TRBJ2-2; d_gene: NA; CDR3aa: CASSPSEYRVTGELFF
v_gene: TRBV5-8; j_gene: TRBJ1-1; d_gene: TRBD1; CDR3aa: CASSSDRESSAFF
v_gene: TRBV11-2; j_gene: TRBJ2-7; d_gene: TRBD1; CDR3aa: CASSVSGGFDEQYF
v_gene: TRBV10-3; j_gene: TRBJ1-1; d_gene: TRBD1; CDR3aa: CAISDSRTGGRTEAFF
v_gene: TRBV7-3; j_gene: TRBJ1-6; d_gene: TRBD1; CDR3aa: CASSLRQGQGYNSPLHF
v_gene: TRBV7-6; j_gene: TRBJ2-7; d_gene: NA; CDR3aa: CASSWMDNYEQYF
v_gene: TRBV7-2; j_gene: TRBJ2-1; d_gene: TRBD2; CDR3aa: CASSLYPLPPREFNEQFF
v_gene: TRBV30; j_gene: TRBJ1-3; d_gene: NA; CDR3aa: CAWSALGNTIYF
v_gene: TRBV27; j_gene: TRBJ1-2; d_gene: NA; CDR3aa: CASSFRGSGAYGYTF
v_gene: TRBV14; j_gene: TRBJ1-4; d_gene: NA; CDR3aa: CASSQGGREFEKLFF
v_gene: TRBV5-6; j_gene: TRBJ2-1; d_gene: TRBD2; CDR3aa: CASSLDRTSGYNEQFF
v_gene: TRBV6-6; j_gene: TRBJ2-3; d_gene: NA; CDR3aa: CASSYPERTDTQYF
v_gene: TRBV18; j_gene: TRBJ1-2; d_gene: TRBD1; CDR3aa: CASSPSGQQLNYGYTF
v_gene: TRBV6-5; j_gene: TRBJ2-3; d_gene: TRBD1; CDR3aa: CASSQQGGTDTQYF
v_gene: TRBV14; j_gene: TRBJ2-7; d_gene: TRBD1; CDR3aa: CASSQARAAGGEQYF
v_gene: TRBV5-1; j_gene: TRBJ2-2; d_gene: NA; CDR3aa: CASSSRTETGELFF
v_gene: TRBV5-1; j_gene: TRBJ1-5; d_gene: NA; CDR3aa: CASSLGGTAPGPQHF
v_gene: TRBV5-1; j_gene: TRBJ2-5; d_gene: TRBD2; CDR3aa: CASSLSGVRGIQYF
v_gene: TRBV2; j_gene: TRBJ2-2; d_gene: NA; CDR3aa: CASTLTSNTGELFF
v_gene: TRBV9; j_gene: TRBJ2-7; d_gene: NA; CDR3aa: CASSVLSGKDEQYF
v_gene: TRBV5-1; j_gene: TRBJ2-1; d_gene: NA; CDR3aa: CASSLTKNEQFF
v_gene: TRBV6-6; j_gene: TRBJ1-2; d_gene: TRBD1; CDR3aa: CASSYPGQGQLYGYTF
v_gene: TRBV6-1; j_gene: TRBJ2-7; d_gene: TRBD1; CDR3aa: CASSWAGQVRQEQYF
v_gene: TRBV9; j_gene: TRBJ1-1; d_gene: NA; CDR3aa: CASSVGQYGNTEAFF
v_gene: TRBV5-4; j_gene: TRBJ1-2; d_gene: NA; CDR3aa: CASPLTLPGKTYGYTF
v_gene: TRBV4-3; j_gene: TRBJ2-1; d_gene: TRBD1; CDR3aa: CASSQQDRGPNNEQFF
v_gene: TRBV7-2; j_gene: TRBJ2-1; d_gene: TRBD2; CDR3aa: CASSSQPGLAIPNEQFF
v_gene: TRBV7-8; j_gene: TRBJ2-1; d_gene: TRBD1; CDR3aa: CASSLGQVGSKFF
v_gene: TRBV6-1; j_gene: TRBJ1-1; d_gene: NA; CDR3aa: CASSEILRNTEAFF
v_gene: TRBV6-1; j_gene: TRBJ1-6; d_gene: NA; CDR3aa: CASLEALANSPLHF
v_gene: TRBV14; j_gene: TRBJ2-3; d_gene: NA; CDR3aa: CASSQVGVDTDTQYF
v_gene: TRBV6-5; j_gene: TRBJ1-2; d_gene: TRBD1; CDR3aa: CASSYSTGQGARGYTF
v_gene: TRBV7-4; j_gene: TRBJ2-2; d_gene: TRBD1; CDR3aa: CASSPRTGSNTGELFF
v_gene: TRBV7-2; j_gene: TRBJ1-1; d_gene: NA; CDR3aa: CASSPRGPTEAFF
v_gene: TRBV27; j_gene: TRBJ1-6; d_gene: TRBD1; CDR3aa: CASSLRTGGNSPLHF
v_gene: TRBV7-6; j_gene: TRBJ2-5; d_gene: TRBD1; CDR3aa: CASSSSGQLETQYF
v_gene: TRBV6-6; j_gene: TRBJ1-2; d_gene: NA; CDR3aa: CASREGTSYGYTF